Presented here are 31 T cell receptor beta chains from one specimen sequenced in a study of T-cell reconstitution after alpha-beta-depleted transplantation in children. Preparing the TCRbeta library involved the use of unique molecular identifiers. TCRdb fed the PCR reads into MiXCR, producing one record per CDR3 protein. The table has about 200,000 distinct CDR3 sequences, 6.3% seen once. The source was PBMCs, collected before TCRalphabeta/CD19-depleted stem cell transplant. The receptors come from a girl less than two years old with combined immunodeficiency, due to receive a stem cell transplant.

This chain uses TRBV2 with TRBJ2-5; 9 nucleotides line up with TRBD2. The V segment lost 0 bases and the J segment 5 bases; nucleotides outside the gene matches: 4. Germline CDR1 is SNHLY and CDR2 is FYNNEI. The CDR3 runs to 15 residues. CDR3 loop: CASSEATSGYETQYF. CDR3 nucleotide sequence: TGTGCCAGCAGTGAAGCAACTAGCGGGTATGAGACCCAGTACTTC.

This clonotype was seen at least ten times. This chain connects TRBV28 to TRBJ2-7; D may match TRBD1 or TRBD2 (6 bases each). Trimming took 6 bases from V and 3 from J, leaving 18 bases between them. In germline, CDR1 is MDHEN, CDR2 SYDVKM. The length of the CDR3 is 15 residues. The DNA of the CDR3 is TGTGCCAGCAGATATAAGGCGGGACAACTCTACGAGCAGTACTTC. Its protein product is CASRYKAGQLYEQYF. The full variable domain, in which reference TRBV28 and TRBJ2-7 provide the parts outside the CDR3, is DVKVTQSSRYLVKRTGEKVFLECVQDMDHENMFWYRQDPGLGLRLIYFSYDVKMKEKGDIPEGYSVSREKKERFSLILESASTNQTSMYLCASRYKAGQLYEQYFGPGTRLTVT.

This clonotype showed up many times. CDR3 in amino acids: CASRKGRLKDAYSNQPQHF. The DNA for the CDR3 is TGTGCCAGCAGGAAGGGGAGACTCAAAGACGCTTATAGCAATCAGCCCCAGCATTTT. This chain connects TRBV6-1 to TRBJ1-5, with D perhaps matching TRBD1 (5 bases). There are 19 residues in the CDR3. CDR1 and CDR2 (germline): MNHNS, SASEGT. Trimming took off 6 bases at V and 0 bases at J, with 24 bases between the two ends.

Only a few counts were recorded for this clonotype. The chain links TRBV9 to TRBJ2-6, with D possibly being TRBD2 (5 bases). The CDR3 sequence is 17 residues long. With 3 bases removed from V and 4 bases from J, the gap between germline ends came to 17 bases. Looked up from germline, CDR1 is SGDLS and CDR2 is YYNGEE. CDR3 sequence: CASSGPGLLGGANVLTF. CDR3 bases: TGTGCCAGCAGCGGGCCTGGACTGCTTGGGGGGGCCAACGTCCTGACTTTC. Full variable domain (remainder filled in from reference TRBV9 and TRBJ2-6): DSGVTQTPKHLITATGQRVTLRCSPRSGDLSVYWYQQSLDQGLQFLIQYYNGEERAKGNILERFSAQQFPDLHSELNLSSLELGDSALYFCASSGPGLLGGANVLTFGAGSRLTVL.

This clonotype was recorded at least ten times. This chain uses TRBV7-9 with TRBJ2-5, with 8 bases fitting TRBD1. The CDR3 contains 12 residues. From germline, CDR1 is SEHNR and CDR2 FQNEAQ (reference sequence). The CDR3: CAATGDRETQYF. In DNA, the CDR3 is TGTGCGGCGACAGGGGATCGAGAGACCCAGTACTTC.

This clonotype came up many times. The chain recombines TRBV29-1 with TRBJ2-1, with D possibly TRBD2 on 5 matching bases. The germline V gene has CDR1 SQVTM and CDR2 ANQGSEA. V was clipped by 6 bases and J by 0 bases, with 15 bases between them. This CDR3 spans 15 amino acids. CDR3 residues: CSVRTSLGSYNEQFF. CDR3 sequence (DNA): TGCAGCGTCCGAACTAGTCTGGGCTCCTACAATGAGCAGTTCTTC.

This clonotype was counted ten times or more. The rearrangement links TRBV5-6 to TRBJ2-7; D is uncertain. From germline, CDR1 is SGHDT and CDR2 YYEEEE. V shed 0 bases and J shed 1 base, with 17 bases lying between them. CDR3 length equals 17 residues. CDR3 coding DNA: TGTGCCAGCAGCTTGGATGCAGGCTCCTTACTATCCTACGAGCAGTACTTC. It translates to CASSLDAGSLLSYEQYF.

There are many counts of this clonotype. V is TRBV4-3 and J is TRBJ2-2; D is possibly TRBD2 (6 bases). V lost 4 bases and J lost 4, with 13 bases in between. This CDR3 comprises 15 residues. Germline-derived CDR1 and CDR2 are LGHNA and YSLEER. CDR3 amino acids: CASSPRRGSTGELFF. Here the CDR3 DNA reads TGCGCCAGCAGCCCACGACGGGGGAGCACCGGGGAGCTGTTTTTT.

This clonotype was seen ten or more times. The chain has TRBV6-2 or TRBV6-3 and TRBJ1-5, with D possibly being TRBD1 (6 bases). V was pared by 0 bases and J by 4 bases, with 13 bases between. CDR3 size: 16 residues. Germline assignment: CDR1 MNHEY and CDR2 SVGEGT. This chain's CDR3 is CASSYSSWTANQPQHF. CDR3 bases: TGTGCCAGCAGTTACTCGAGTTGGACAGCGAATCAGCCCCAGCATTTT.

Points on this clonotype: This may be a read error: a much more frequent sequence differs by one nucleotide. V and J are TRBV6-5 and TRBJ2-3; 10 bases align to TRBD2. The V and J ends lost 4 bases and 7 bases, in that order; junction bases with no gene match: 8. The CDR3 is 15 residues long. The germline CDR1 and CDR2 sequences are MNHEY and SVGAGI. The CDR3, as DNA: TGTGCCAGCAGTTGGAGGGCTAGCGGGGGTTATACGCAGTATTTT. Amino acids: CASSWRASGGYTQYF.

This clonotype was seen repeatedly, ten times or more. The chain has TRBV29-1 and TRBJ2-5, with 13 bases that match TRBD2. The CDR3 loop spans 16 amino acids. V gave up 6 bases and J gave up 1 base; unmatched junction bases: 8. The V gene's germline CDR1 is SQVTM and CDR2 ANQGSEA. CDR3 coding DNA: TGCAGCGTAGTTAGGGGACTAGCGGGGCTCCAAGAGACCCAGTACTTC. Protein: CSVVRGLAGLQETQYF.

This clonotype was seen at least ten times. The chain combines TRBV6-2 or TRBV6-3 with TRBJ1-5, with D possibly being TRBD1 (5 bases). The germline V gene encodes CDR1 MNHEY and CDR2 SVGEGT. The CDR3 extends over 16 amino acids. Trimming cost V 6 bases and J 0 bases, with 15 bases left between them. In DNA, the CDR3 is TGTGCCAGCAGCCAGACAGAGACCTTTAGCAATCAGCCCCAGCATTTT. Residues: CASSQTETFSNQPQHF.

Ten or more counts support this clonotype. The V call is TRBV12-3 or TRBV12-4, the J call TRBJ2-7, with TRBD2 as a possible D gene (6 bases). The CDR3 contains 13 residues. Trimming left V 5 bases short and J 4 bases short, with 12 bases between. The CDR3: CASSPGEEYEQYF. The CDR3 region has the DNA TGTGCCAGCAGTCCGGGGGAGGAGTACGAGCAGTACTTC.

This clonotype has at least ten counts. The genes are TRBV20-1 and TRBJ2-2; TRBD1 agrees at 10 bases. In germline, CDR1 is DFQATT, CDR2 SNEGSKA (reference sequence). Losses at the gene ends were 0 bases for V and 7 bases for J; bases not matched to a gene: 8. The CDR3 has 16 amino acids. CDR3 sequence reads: CSARDLLDRGYGELFF. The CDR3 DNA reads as TGCAGTGCTAGAGATCTCTTGGACAGGGGGTACGGGGAGCTGTTTTTT.

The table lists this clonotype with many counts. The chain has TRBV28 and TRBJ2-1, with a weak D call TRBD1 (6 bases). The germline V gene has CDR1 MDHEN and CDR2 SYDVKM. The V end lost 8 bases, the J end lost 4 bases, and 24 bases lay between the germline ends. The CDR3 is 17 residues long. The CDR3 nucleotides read TGTGCCAGCGGTAAATTCGATTCCGGGACAAAGTACAATGAGCAGTTCTTC. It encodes CASGKFDSGTKYNEQFF.

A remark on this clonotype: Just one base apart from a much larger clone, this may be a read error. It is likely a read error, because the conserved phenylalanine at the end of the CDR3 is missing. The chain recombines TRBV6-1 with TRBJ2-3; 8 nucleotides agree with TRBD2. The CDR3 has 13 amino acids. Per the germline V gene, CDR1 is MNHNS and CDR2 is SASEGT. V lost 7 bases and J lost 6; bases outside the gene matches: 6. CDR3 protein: CASTNPSGDTQYV. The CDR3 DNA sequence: TGTGCCAGCACCAACCCTAGCGGGGATACGCAGTATGTT.

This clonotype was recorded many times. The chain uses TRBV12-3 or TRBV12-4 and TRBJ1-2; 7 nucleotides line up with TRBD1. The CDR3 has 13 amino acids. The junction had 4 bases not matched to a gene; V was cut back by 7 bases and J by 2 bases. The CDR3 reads CASTQTGNYGYTF. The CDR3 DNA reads TGTGCCAGCACCCAGACAGGGAACTATGGCTACACCTTC.

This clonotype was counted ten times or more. CDR3 sequence: CASSKELDDRGPTNTEAFF. As DNA, the CDR3 is TGTGCCAGCAGCAAAGAGTTGGACGACAGGGGCCCGACCAACACTGAAGCTTTCTTT. The V gene is TRBV21-1, the J gene TRBJ1-1; the table calls TRBD1, which could not be checked here. TRBV21-1 is shown as a pseudogene. This CDR3 is built from 19 residues.

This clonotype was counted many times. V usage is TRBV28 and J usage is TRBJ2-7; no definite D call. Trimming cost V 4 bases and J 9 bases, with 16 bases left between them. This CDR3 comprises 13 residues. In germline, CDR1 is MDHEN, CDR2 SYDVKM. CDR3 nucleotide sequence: TGTGCCAGCAGTTCACCCCTCCGAGTAAGGCAGTACTTC. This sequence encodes CASSSPLRVRQYF.

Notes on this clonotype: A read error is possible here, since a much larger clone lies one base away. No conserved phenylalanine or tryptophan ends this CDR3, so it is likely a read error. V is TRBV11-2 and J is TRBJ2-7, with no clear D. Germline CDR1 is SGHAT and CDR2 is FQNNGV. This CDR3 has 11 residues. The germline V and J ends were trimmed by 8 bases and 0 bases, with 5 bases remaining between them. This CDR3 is CASQSSYEQYY. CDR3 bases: TGTGCCAGCCAGAGCTCCTACGAGCAGTACTAC.

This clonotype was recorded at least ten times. The CDR3 DNA reads TGTGCCAGCAGTCCCATGTCCATAACCGTTGAAGCTTTCTTT. It encodes CASSPMSITVEAFF. The rearrangement links TRBV27 to TRBJ1-1, with D hard to call. This CDR3 has 14 amino acids. Deletions cut 5 bases from V and 7 bases from J, with 17 bases between. Germline values: CDR1 MNHEY, CDR2 SMNVEV (reference sequence).

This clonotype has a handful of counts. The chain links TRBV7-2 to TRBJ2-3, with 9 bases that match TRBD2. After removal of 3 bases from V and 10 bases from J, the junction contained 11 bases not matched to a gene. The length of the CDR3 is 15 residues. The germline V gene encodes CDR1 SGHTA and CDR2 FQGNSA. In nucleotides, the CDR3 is TGTGCCAGCAGCTTGGGGGCGGGAGGGCCTGTTGCGCAGTATTTT. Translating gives CASSLGAGGPVAQYF.

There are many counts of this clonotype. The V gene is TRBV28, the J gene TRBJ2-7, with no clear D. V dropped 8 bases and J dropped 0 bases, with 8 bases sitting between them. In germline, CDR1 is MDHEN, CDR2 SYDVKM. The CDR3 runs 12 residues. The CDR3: CASGDFSYEQYF. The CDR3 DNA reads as TGTGCCAGCGGCGACTTCTCCTACGAGCAGTACTTC.

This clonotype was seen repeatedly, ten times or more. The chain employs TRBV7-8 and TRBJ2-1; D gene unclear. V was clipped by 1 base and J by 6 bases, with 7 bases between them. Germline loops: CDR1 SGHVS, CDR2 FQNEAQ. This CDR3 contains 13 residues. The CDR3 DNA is TGTGCCAGCAGCTTAGTCCCAAGCAATGAGCAGTTCTTC. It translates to CASSLVPSNEQFF. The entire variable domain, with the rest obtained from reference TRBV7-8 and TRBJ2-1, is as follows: GAGVSQSPRYKVAKRGQDVALRCDPISGHVSLFWYQQALGQGPEFLTYFQNEAQLDKSGLPSDRFFAERPEGSVSTLKIQRTQQEDSAVYLCASSLVPSNEQFFGPGTRLTVL.

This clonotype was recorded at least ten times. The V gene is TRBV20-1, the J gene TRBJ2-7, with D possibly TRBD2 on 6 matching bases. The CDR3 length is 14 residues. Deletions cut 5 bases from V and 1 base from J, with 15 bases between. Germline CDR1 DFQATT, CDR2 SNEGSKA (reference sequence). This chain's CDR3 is CSAGRRGRSYEQYF. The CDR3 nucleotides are TGCAGTGCTGGACGACGGGGGAGGTCCTACGAGCAGTACTTC.

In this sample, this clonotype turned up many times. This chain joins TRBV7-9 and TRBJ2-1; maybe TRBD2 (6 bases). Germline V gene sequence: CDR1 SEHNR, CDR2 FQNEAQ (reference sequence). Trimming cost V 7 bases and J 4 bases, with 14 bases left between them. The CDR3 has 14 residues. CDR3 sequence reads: CASNFLGLYNEQFF. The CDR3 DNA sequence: TGTGCCAGCAACTTTTTAGGACTATACAATGAGCAGTTCTTC.

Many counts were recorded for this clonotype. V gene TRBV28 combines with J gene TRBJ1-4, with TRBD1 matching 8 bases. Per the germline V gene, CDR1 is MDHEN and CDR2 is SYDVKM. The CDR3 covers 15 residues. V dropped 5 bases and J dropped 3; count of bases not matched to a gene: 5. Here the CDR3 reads CASSTQGAANEKLFF. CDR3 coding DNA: TGTGCCAGCAGTACCCAGGGGGCAGCTAATGAAAAACTGTTTTTT.

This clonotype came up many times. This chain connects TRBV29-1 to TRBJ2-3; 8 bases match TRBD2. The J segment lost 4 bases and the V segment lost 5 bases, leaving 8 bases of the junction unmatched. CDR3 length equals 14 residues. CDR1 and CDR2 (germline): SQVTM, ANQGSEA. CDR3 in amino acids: CSVNQREYSDTQYF. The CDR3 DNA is TGCAGCGTTAACCAGCGGGAGTACTCAGATACGCAGTATTTT.

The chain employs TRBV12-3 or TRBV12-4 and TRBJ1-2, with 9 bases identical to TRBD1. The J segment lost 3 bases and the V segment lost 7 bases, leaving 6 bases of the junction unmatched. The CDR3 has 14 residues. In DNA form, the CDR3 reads TGTGCCAGCATAACGGGACAGGGAGACTATGGCTACACCTTC. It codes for CASITGQGDYGYTF.

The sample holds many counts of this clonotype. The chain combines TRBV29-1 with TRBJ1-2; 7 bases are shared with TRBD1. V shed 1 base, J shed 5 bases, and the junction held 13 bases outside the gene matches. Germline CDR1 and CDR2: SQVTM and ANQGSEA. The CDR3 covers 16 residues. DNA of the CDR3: TGCAGCGTTGAAGTGTTGAGCAGGGGGTTACTATATGGCTACACCTTC. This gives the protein CSVEVLSRGLLYGYTF.

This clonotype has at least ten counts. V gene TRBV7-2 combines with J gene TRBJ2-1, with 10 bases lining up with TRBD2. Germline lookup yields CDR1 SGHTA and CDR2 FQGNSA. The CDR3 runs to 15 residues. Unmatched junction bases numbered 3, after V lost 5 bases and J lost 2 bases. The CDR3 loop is CASSPLAGAYNEQFF. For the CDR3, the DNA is TGTGCCAGCAGCCCCCTAGCGGGAGCCTACAATGAGCAGTTCTTC. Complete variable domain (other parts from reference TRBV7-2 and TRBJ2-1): GAGVSQSPSNKVTEKGKDVELRCDPISGHTALYWYRQSLGQGLEFLIYFQGNSAPDKSGLPSDRFSAERTGGSVSTLTIQRTQQEDSAVYLCASSPLAGAYNEQFFGPGTRLTVL.